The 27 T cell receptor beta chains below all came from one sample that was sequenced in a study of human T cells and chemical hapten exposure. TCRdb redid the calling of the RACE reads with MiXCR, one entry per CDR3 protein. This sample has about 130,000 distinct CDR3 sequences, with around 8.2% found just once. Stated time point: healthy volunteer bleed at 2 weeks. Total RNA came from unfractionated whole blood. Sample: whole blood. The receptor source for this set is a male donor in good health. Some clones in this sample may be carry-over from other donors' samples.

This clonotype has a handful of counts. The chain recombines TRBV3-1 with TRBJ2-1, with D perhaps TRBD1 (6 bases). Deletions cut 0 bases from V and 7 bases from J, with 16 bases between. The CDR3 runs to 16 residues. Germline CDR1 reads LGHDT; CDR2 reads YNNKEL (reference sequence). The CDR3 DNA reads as TGTGCCAGCAGCCAAGACCAGGGGTCCCCAGTGAATGAGCAGTTCTTC. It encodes CASSQDQGSPVNEQFF.

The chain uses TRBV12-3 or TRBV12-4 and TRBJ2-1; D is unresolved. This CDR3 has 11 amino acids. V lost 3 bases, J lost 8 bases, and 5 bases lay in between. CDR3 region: CASSFGDEQFF. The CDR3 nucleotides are TGTGCCAGCAGTTTTGGGGATGAGCAGTTCTTC.

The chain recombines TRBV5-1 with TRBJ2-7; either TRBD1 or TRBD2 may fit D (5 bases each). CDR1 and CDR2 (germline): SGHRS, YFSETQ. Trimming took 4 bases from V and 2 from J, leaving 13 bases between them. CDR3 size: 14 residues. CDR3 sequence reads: CASSPRDGPYEQYF. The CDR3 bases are TGCGCCAGCAGCCCCCGGGACGGCCCCTACGAGCAGTACTTC. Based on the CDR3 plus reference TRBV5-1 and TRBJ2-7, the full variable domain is KAGVTQTPRYLIKTRGQQVTLSCSPISGHRSVSWYQQTPGQGLQFLFEYFSETQRNKGNFPGRFSGRQFSNSRSEMNVSTLELGDSALYLCASSPRDGPYEQYFGPGTRLTVT.

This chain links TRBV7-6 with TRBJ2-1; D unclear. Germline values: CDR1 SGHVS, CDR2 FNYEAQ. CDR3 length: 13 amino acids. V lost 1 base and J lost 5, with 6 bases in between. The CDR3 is CASSLGENNEQFF. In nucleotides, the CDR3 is TGTGCCAGCAGCTTAGGCGAGAACAATGAGCAGTTCTTC.

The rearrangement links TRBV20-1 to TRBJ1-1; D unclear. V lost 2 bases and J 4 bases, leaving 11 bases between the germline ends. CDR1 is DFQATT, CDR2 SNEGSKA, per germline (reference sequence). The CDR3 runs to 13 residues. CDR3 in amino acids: CSARPRGGTEAFF. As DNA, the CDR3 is TGCAGTGCTAGACCCCGGGGAGGCACTGAAGCTTTCTTT.

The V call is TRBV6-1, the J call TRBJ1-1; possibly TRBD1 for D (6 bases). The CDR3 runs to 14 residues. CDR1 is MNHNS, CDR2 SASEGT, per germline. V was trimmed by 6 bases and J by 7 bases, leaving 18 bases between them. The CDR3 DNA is TGTGCCAGCAGGGCAGGGGATAGTTGGAATGAAGCTTTCTTT. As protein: CASRAGDSWNEAFF.

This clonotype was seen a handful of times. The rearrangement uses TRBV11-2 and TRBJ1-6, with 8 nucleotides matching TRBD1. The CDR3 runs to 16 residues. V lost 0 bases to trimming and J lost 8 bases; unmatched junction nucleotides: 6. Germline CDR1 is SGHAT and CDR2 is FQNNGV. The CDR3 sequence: CASSLESTGGYSPLHF. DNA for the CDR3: TGTGCCAGCAGCTTAGAATCTACAGGGGGATATTCACCCCTCCACTTT.

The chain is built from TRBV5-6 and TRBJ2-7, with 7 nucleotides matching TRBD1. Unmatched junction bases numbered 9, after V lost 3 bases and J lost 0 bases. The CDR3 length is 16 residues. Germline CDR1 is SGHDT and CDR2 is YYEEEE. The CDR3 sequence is CASSSPGQVFSYEQYF. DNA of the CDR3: TGTGCCAGCAGCTCGCCTGGACAGGTCTTCTCCTACGAGCAGTACTTC.

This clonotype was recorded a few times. The CDR3 reads CASRQVGVDIQYF. The CDR3 bases are TGTGCCAGCAGACAGGTTGGAGTAGACATTCAGTACTTC. The chain combines TRBV12-3 or TRBV12-4 with TRBJ2-4; D may be TRBD1 (5 bases). Between the trimmed V and J ends, which lost 6 bases and 8 bases, there was a span of 14 bases. This CDR3 has 13 residues.

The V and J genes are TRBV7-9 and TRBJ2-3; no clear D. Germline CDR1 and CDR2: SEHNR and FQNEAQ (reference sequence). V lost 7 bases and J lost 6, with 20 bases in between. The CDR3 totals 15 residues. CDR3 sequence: CASNPVTLADDTQYF. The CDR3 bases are TGTGCCAGCAACCCCGTGACTCTGGCAGACGATACGCAGTATTTT.

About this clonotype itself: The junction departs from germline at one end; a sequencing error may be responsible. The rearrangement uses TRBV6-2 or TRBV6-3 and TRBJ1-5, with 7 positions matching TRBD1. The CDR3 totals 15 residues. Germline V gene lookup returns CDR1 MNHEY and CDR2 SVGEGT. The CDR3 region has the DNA TGTGCCAGCAGGGTGACAGGGAATAGCAATCAGCCCCGGCATTTT. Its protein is CASRVTGNSNQPRHF.

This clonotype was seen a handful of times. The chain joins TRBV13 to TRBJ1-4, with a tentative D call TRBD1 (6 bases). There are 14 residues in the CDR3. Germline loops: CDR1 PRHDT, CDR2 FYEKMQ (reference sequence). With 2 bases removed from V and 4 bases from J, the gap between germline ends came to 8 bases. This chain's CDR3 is CASSLNRVNEKLFF. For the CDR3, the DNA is TGTGCCAGCAGCTTAAACAGGGTTAATGAAAAACTGTTTTTT. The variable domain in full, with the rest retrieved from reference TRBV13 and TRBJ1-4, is AAGVIQSPRHLIKEKRETATLKCYPIPRHDTVYWYQQGPGQDPQFLISFYEKMQSDKGSIPDRFSAQQFSDYHSELNMSSLELGDSALYFCASSLNRVNEKLFFGSGTQLSVL.

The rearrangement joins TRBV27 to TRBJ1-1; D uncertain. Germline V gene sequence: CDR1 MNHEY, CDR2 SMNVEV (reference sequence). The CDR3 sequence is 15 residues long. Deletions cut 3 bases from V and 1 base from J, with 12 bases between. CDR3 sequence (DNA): TGTGCCAGCAGTTTCGACGCCCGACAGAACACTGAAGCTTTCTTT. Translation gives CASSFDARQNTEAFF.

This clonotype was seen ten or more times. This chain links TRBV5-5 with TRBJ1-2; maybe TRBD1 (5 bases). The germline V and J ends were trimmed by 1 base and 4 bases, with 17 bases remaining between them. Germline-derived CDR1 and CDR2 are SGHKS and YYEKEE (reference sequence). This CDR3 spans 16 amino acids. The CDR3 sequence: CASSLSFRGLVYGYTF. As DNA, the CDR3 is TGTGCCAGCAGCTTGAGTTTTCGGGGGTTAGTCTATGGCTACACCTTC.

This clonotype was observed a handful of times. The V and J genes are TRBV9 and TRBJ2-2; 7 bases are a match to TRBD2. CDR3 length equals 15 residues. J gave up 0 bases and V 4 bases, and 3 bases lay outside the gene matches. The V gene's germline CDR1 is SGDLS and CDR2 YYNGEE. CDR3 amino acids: CASSFGGSNTGELFF. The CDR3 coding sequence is TGTGCCAGCAGCTTCGGGGGGTCGAACACCGGGGAGCTGTTTTTT.

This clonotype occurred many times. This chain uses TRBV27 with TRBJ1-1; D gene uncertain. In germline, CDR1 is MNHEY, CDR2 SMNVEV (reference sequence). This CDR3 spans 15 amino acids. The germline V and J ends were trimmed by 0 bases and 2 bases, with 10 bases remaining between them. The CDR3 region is CASSLSIGGNTEAFF. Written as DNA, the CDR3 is TGTGCCAGCAGTTTATCAATCGGCGGTAACACTGAAGCTTTCTTT.

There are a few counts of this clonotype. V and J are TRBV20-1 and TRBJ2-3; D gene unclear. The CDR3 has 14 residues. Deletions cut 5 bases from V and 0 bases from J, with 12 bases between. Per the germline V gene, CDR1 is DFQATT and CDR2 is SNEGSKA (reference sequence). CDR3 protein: CSAPTGFSTDTQYF. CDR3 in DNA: TGCAGTGCTCCAACCGGATTCAGCACAGATACGCAGTATTTT.

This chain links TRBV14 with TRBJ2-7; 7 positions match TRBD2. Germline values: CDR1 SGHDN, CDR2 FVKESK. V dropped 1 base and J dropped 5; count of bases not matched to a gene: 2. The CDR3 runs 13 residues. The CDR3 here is CASSQALADEQYF. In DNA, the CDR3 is TGTGCCAGCAGCCAAGCTCTAGCGGACGAGCAGTACTTC.

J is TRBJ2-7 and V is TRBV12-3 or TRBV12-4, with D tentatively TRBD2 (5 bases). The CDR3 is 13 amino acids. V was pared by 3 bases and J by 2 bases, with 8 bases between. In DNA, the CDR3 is TGTGCCAGCAGTTTGGAGGTTACCTACGAGCAGTACTTC. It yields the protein CASSLEVTYEQYF.

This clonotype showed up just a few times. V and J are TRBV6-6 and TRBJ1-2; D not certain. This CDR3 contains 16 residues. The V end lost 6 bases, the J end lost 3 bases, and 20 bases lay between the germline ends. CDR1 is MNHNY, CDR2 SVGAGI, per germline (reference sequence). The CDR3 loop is CASSRVLLGRDYGYTF. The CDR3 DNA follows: TGTGCCAGCAGCCGCGTTCTTTTAGGGAGAGACTATGGCTACACCTTC.

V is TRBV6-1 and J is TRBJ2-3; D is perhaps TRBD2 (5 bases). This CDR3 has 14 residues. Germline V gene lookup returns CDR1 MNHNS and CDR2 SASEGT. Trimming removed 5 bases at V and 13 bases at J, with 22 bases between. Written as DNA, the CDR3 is TGTGCCAGCAGTAATAGGTCGGAGGCTCGACGGAAGTATTTT. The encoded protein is CASSNRSEARRKYF.

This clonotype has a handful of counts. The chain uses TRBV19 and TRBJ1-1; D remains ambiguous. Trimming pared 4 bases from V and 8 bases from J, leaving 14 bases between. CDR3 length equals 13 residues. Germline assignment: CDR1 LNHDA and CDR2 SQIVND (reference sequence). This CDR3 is CASSSPNTLEAFF. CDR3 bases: TGTGCCAGTAGTAGCCCGAACACTCTCGAAGCTTTCTTT.

The CDR3 reads CASSPARGNTEAFF. The CDR3 nucleotides read TGTGCCAGCAGCCCCGCCAGGGGGAACACTGAAGCTTTCTTT. The gene calls are TRBV11-2 and TRBJ1-1; TRBD1 might be the D (6 bases). Germline assignment: CDR1 SGHAT and CDR2 FQNNGV. Trimming cost V 5 bases and J 1 base, with 11 bases left between them. The CDR3 spans 14 residues.

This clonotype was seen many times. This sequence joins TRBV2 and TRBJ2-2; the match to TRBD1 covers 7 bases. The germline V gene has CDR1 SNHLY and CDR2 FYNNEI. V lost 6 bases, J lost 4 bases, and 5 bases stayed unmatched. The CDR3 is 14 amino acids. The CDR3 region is CASRGTGVTGELFF. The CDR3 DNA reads TGTGCCAGCAGGGGAACAGGGGTCACCGGGGAGCTGTTTTTT. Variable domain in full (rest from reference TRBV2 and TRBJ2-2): EPEVTQTPSHQVTQMGQEVILRCVPISNHLYFYWYRQILGQKVEFLVSFYNNEISEKSEIFDDQFSVERPDGSNFTLKIRSTKLEDSAMYFCASRGTGVTGELFFGEGSRLTVL.

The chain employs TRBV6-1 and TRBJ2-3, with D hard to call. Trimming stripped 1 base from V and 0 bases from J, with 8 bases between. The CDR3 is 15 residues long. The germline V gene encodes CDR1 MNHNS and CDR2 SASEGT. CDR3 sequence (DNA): TGTGCCAGCAGTGAAGGCCTACAAAGCACAGATACGCAGTATTTT. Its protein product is CASSEGLQSTDTQYF.

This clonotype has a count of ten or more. The CDR3 DNA is TGCAGCGTCGGACAGAATCTCTACGAGCAGTACTTC. Protein: CSVGQNLYEQYF. This chain joins TRBV29-1 and TRBJ2-7, with D maybe TRBD1 (6 bases). Germline assignment: CDR1 SQVTM and CDR2 ANQGSEA. Trimming took 6 bases from V and 3 from J, leaving 12 bases between them. The CDR3 extends over 12 amino acids.

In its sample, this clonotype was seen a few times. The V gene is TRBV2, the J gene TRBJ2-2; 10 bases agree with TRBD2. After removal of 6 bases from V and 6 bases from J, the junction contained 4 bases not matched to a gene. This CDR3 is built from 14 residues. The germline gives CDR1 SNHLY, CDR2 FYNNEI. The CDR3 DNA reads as TGTGCCAGCAGGGCTCTAGCGGGAGCCGGGGAGCTGTTTTTT. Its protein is CASRALAGAGELFF.